Here is one TCR beta chain with its context. Its antigen is unidentified. This entry comes from a study of T cells in Graves' hyperthyroidism and ophthalmopathy. In the study overall: Peripheral blood samples were taken at initial diagnosis, prior to any treatment. The study, taken as a whole, reports: Peripheral blood also featured most of the thyroid clonotypes expanded above 0.001.

The source material, RNA transcripts, was used to amplify TCR beta CDR3 regions. TCR CDR3 underwent first-round RT-PCR with the HTBI primer set. One entry per CDR3 protein, called by TCRdb with MiXCR from the multiplex PCR reads. The repertoire holds about 500,000 distinct CDR3 sequences, with around 16% as singletons. Looked up from germline, CDR1 is SEHNR and CDR2 is FQNEAQ (reference sequence). Germline trimming cut 2 bases from V and 4 bases from J; bases unmatched to any gene: 6. The length of the CDR3 is 15 residues. V gene TRBV7-9 combines with J gene TRBJ2-5, with 8 bases identical to TRBD2. Sequenced sample: blood. The clonotype comes from a woman in her 30s with Graves' ophthalmopathy. Here the CDR3 reads CASSLTREGGETQYF. The CDR3 nucleotides are TGTGCCAGCAGCTTAACCCGGGAGGGAGGAGAGACCCAGTACTTC.